This T cell receptor (beta chain) comes out of a study of OX40 agonist ivuxolimab in advanced cancers. Background on the whole study: Ivuxolimab, which targeted the costimulatory receptor OX40 (CD134), was an agonistic, fully human IgG2 monoclonal antibody. The dose-escalation cohort was about 83% male with a mean age of 60 years, ranging from roughly 20 to 80. Intravenous ivuxolimab was administered to patients every 2 weeks at six dose levels: 0.01, 0.1, 0.3, 1.5, 3 and 10 mg/kg. The paper covers the monotherapy dose-escalation part of the phase I ivuxolimab trial, which included N of about 50 patients. Peripheral TCRbeta sequencing was intended to test whether TCR sequence diversity was altered and clonal T-cell expansion was caused by ivuxolimab. Partial responses were achieved by three dose-escalation patients, of whom one had hepatocellular carcinoma and two had cutaneous melanoma. Of the approximately 53 patients in dose escalation, about 19 had hepatocellular carcinoma, some 15 had melanoma, 9 had renal cell carcinoma and 9 had head and neck cancer. Prior anti-PD-1, anti-PD-L1 or anti-CTLA-4 therapy was permitted, and checkpoint inhibitors had been received by less than 45% of dose-escalation patients. Summary of the overall study and its limitations: After ivuxolimab, more expanded clones were found on average in CD8+ T cells than in CD4+ T cells. Antigen specificity was not determined for the clonally expanded peripheral T cells. In the 0.1-3.0 mg/kg groups, partial responders had among the lowest normalized peripheral clonal expansion, particularly in CD8+ T cells. At doses of 0.1 to 3.0 mg/kg, clonal expansion of both CD4+ and CD8+ T cells in blood was seen between baseline and week 6. Low levels of normalized T-cell clonal expansion were also seen in some patients who did not respond.

Patients with a history of autoimmune disease or receiving systemic immunosuppression were excluded from the trial. Peripheral blood for TCR sequencing was drawn from every dose cohort at baseline, at cycle 4 day 1 and at cycle 7 day 1. Samples came from an open-label, multicenter, first-in-human phase I dose-escalation trial of ivuxolimab. Adults with locally advanced or metastatic melanoma, renal cell, hepatocellular, or head and neck squamous cell carcinoma were enrolled in the trial. Before TCR sequencing, CD4+ T cells and CD8+ T cells from peripheral blood were sorted into separate populations. The CDR3 goes from the cysteine to the phenylalanine over 14 residues. The entry retains the CDR3 DNA only, 42 bases that are in frame from base 1. V was cut back by 3 bases and J by 4 bases, leaving a gap of 10 bases between them. CDR1 and CDR2 are read off the germline V gene (reference sequence) as LNHDA and SQIVND.

For this clone: The antigen it recognizes is unknown. The input lacks base qualities; no much larger clone sits a single base away.

Genomic DNA was isolated from the sorted cells so that the TCRbeta CDR3 region could be sequenced. The immunoSEQ Assay was used to sequence the TCRbeta CDR3 regions. Not all clones reach the TCRdb copy of this immuneACCESS table, which keeps in-frame sequences only. Checked studies attribute under half of the gap to unresolved V genes and leave the rest unexplained. This sample gives tens of thousands of clones in total; around 87% of them show up just once. In total, the top ten clones hold 2.5% to 3% of the sample. This TCR was recovered from an adult with an advanced solid tumor such as melanoma, head and neck, liver or kidney cancer. Sequenced material: CD4+ or CD8+ T cells sorted from blood, taken in a trial of the OX40 agonist ivuxolimab. The V and J genes are TRBV19 and TRBJ1-5; the D gene cannot be resolved reliably. For the CDR3, the sequence is CASSIWQENQPQHF. The base sequence is TGTGCCAGTAGTATTTGGCAGGAGAATCAGCCCCAGCATTTT.